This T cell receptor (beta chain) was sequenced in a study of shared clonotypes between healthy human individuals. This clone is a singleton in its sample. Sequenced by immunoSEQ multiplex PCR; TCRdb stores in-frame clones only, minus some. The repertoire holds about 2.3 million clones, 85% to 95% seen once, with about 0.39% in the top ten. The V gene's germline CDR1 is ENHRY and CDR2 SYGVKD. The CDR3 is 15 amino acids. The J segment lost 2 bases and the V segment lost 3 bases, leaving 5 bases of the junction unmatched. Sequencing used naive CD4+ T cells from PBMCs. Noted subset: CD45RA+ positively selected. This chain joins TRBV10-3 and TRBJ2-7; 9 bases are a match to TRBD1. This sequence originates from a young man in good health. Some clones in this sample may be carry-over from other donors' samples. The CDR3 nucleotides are TGTGCCATCAGTGACGGGACAGGGACAACCTACGAGCAGTACTTC. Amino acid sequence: CAISDGTGTTYEQYF.